A single sample gave rise to the 22 T cell receptor beta chains below, sequenced in a study of blood T cell repertoires in COVID-19 (TCRdb year 2020). To prepare the library, the immunoSEQ multiplex PCR assay was applied. The table was pulled from immuneACCESS by TCRdb, which kept in-frame rearrangements only. Such tables lose some clones; where checked, under half of the loss comes from unresolved V genes, and the rest has no known cause. This sample comprises just under 85,000 clones, more than 70% of them detected only once. Of the sample, about 18% falls within the top ten clones. The sample was peripheral blood. The receptors were gathered from an older woman with acute or convalescent COVID-19.

The rearrangement joins TRBV11-3 to TRBJ2-2, with 10 positions matching TRBD2. Trimming at V came to 5 bases and at J to 7 bases, leaving 10 bases not matched to a gene. The germline CDR1 and CDR2 sequences are SGHNT and YENEEA. The CDR3 runs to 16 residues. CDR3 coding DNA: TGTGCCAGCAGCCAGTCACTAGCGGGAATAGGCGGGGAGCTGTTTTTT. Protein product: CASSQSLAGIGGELFF.

The chain uses TRBV19 and TRBJ1-4, with D perhaps matching TRBD1 (5 bases). The germline V gene has CDR1 LNHDA and CDR2 SQIVND (reference sequence). The CDR3 sequence is 14 residues long. Trimming left V 6 bases short and J 4 bases short, with 12 bases between. CDR3 amino acids: CASRAGSSNEKLFF. In DNA, the CDR3 is TGTGCCAGTAGGGCAGGGTCTAGTAATGAAAAACTGTTTTTT.

The chain employs TRBV7-8 and TRBJ2-5; D perhaps matches TRBD2 (6 bases). Per germline, CDR1 SGHVS and CDR2 FQNEAQ. There are 16 residues in the CDR3. Trimming took off 5 bases at V and 1 base at J, with 17 bases between the two ends. CDR3 coding DNA: TGTGCCAGCAGCCCCAAATGGGGGGTCCTCCAAGAGACCCAGTACTTC. Its translation: CASSPKWGVLQETQYF.

The gene calls are TRBV2 and TRBJ2-7, with a possible D match to TRBD1 (5 bases). The ends were cut back, 4 bases at V and 0 bases at J, with 10 bases in the middle. From germline, CDR1 is SNHLY and CDR2 FYNNEI. The CDR3 has 14 residues. The CDR3 DNA is TGTGCCAGCAGTGTGGACACGAGCTCCTACGAGCAGTACTTC. It codes for CASSVDTSSYEQYF.

Concerning this clone: The junction does not match germline at one end; this may be a read error. This chain links TRBV19 with TRBJ1-4, with TRBD1 as a possible D gene (6 bases). Germline CDR1 LNHDA, CDR2 SQIVND (reference sequence). CDR3 length equals 11 residues. The CDR3 coding sequence is TGTGCCAGTAGAATAGGACAGCAATCCTTTTTT. Translated, it gives CASRIGQQSFF. Complete variable domain (other parts from reference TRBV19 and TRBJ1-4): DGGITQSPKYLFRKEGQNVTLSCEQNLNHDAMYWYRQDPGQGLRLIYYSQIVNDFQKGDIAEGYSVSREKKESFPLTVTSAQKNPTAFYLCASRIGQQSFFGSGTQLSVL.

CDR3 in DNA: TGTGCCAGCTCACCACCGGGACAGCCTAGCACAGATACGCAGTATTTT. Protein: CASSPPGQPSTDTQYF. J is TRBJ2-3 and V is TRBV18, with TRBD1 matching 7 bases. The germline V gene has CDR1 KGHSH and CDR2 LQKENI. J was trimmed by 0 bases and V by 0 bases; bases with no gene match: 3. The CDR3 has 16 amino acids.

The chain combines TRBV10-3 with TRBJ1-3; possibly TRBD1 for D (6 bases). V was clipped by 9 bases and J by 0 bases, with 15 bases between them. The CDR3 spans 15 residues. Germline CDR1 is ENHRY and CDR2 is SYGVKD. CDR3 protein: CAIEQGSSSGNTIYF. CDR3 sequence (DNA): TGTGCCATAGAACAGGGATCGAGCTCTGGAAACACCATATATTTT.

Only one count was recorded for this clone. The V and J genes are TRBV25-1 and TRBJ1-5; 7 nucleotides agree with TRBD1. Germline CDR1 and CDR2: MGHDK and SYGVNS. CDR3 length: 13 amino acids. V trimming: 11 bases; J trimming: 5 bases; junction bases outside the gene matches: 9. The CDR3 protein is CASRGLHDQPQHF. The CDR3 region has the DNA TGTGCCTCGAGGGGGCTACACGATCAGCCCCAGCATTTT.

V and J are TRBV9 and TRBJ1-6, with a tentative D call TRBD1 (6 bases). V was clipped by 4 bases and J by 8 bases, with 19 bases between them. CDR1 is SGDLS and CDR2 is YYNGEE in the germline V gene. The CDR3 contains 16 residues. The chain's CDR3 is CASSRQVRGVDSPLHF. Written as DNA, the CDR3 is TGTGCCAGCAGCCGCCAGGTCAGGGGCGTGGATTCACCCCTCCACTTT.

The chain is built from TRBV7-6 and TRBJ2-1, with D unresolved. The V end was cut by 2 bases, the J end by 9 bases, with 14 bases between. The V gene's germline CDR1 is SGHVS and CDR2 FNYEAQ. This CDR3 has 14 residues. In nucleotides, the CDR3 is TGTGCCAGCAGCTTACAGACTCCCGGTGGTGAGCAGTTCTTC. This translates into CASSLQTPGGEQFF. Filled out from reference TRBV7-6 and TRBJ2-1, the complete variable domain reads GAGVSQSPRYKVTKRGQDVALRCDPISGHVSLYWYRQALGQGPEFLTYFNYEAQQDKSGLPNDRFSAERPEGSISTLTIQRTEQRDSAMYRCASSLQTPGGEQFFGPGTRLTVL.

This clone was recorded only once. The chain has TRBV11-3 and TRBJ2-3; D remains ambiguous. This CDR3 is 16 amino acids long. The ends were cut back, 0 bases at V and 4 bases at J, with 14 bases in the middle. The germline gives CDR1 SGHNT, CDR2 YENEEA. The CDR3 coding sequence is TGTGCCAGCAGCTTAGACTCAGTATGGAGCTCAGATACGCAGTATTTT. Its protein product is CASSLDSVWSSDTQYF.

The chain uses TRBV6-1 and TRBJ2-3; D unresolved. The germline CDR1 and CDR2 sequences are MNHNS and SASEGT. Trimming cost V 2 bases and J 2 bases, with 5 bases left between them. The CDR3 runs to 13 residues. The CDR3 region is CASSEHYTDTQYF. The CDR3 DNA reads TGTGCCAGCAGTGAACACTACACAGATACGCAGTATTTT.

CDR3 protein: CASSYDNSPTEAFF. DNA of the CDR3: TGTGCCAGCAGTTACGACAATTCTCCGACTGAAGCTTTCTTT. The gene calls are TRBV6-2 or TRBV6-3 and TRBJ1-1; D gene ambiguous. The CDR3 covers 14 residues. V was cut by 2 bases and J by 5 bases, with 12 bases left in between. Per germline, CDR1 MNHEY and CDR2 SVGEGT.

The V call is TRBV7-9, the J call TRBJ2-2, with TRBD1 matching over 8 bases. With V trimmed by 3 bases and J by 8 bases, 8 bases remained unmatched. Germline V gene data show CDR1 as SEHNR and CDR2 as FQNEAQ (reference sequence). The CDR3 is made up of 15 amino acids. This CDR3 reads CASSLQDRVPGELFF. Here the CDR3 DNA reads TGTGCCAGCAGCTTGCAGGACAGGGTCCCTGGGGAGCTGTTTTTT.

This chain joins TRBV4-3 and TRBJ1-1; D is perhaps TRBD1 (5 bases). The CDR3 totals 15 residues. Germline CDR1 is LGHNA and CDR2 is YSLEER. The V and J ends lost 1 base and 0 bases respectively, with 9 bases between them. The CDR3 region has the DNA TGCGCCAGCAGCCAAGCGGGGGTCGTGAACACTGAAGCTTTCTTT. This encodes CASSQAGVVNTEAFF.

CDR3: CASSPGLAGGPGTDTQYF. The CDR3 coding sequence is TGCGCCAGCAGCCCGGGACTAGCGGGAGGGCCCGGGACAGATACGCAGTATTTT. The V gene is TRBV5-1, the J gene TRBJ2-3, with 16 bases aligning to TRBD2. Germline trimming cut 4 bases from V and 3 bases from J; bases unmatched to any gene: 8. This CDR3 has 18 amino acids. Germline CDR1 and CDR2: SGHRS and YFSETQ.

V gene TRBV5-4 combines with J gene TRBJ2-2; TRBD2 matches at 13 bases. The CDR3 sequence is 17 residues long. The V gene end was trimmed by 4 bases and the J gene end by 0 bases; junction bases not matched to a gene: 3. Per germline, CDR1 SGHNT and CDR2 YYREEE (reference sequence). Written as DNA, the CDR3 is TGTGCCAGCAGCATAGGGACTAGCGGGGCGAACACCGGGGAGCTGTTTTTT. This sequence encodes CASSIGTSGANTGELFF. Together with reference TRBV5-4 and TRBJ2-2, the CDR3 gives the full variable domain: ETGVTQSPTHLIKTRGQQVTLRCSSQSGHNTVSWYQQALGQGPQFIFQYYREEENGRGNFPPRFSGLQFPNYSSELNVNALELDDSALYLCASSIGTSGANTGELFFGEGSRLTVL.

The rearrangement uses TRBV4-2 and TRBJ1-4; maybe TRBD1 (5 bases). The CDR3 consists of 16 residues. Trimming pared 0 bases from V and 3 bases from J, leaving 11 bases between. The germline V gene encodes CDR1 LGHNA and CDR2 YNFKEQ. This CDR3 is CASSQESRGANEKLFF. The CDR3 bases are TGTGCCAGCAGCCAAGAATCGCGGGGGGCTAATGAAAAACTGTTTTTT.

CDR3 protein: CASRKETGNSPLHF. CDR3 DNA sequence: TGTGCCAGTAGGAAGGAGACAGGGAATTCACCCCTCCACTTT. The chain uses TRBV19 and TRBJ1-6, with 7 bases identical to TRBD1. Germline CDR1 LNHDA, CDR2 SQIVND (reference sequence). V lost 6 bases, J lost 7 bases, and 6 bases stayed unmatched. The CDR3 sequence is 14 residues long.

V is TRBV5-1 and J is TRBJ2-1; TRBD1 aligns across 9 bases. V was clipped by 1 base and J by 8 bases; unmatched bases: 13. The CDR3 runs 17 residues. CDR1 and CDR2 (germline): SGHRS, YFSETQ. CDR3 nucleotides: TGCGCCAGCAGCTTGCAATCAACAGGGGGCGCGGGGGATGAGCAGTTCTTC. This translates into CASSLQSTGGAGDEQFF.

This clone was detected only a few times. This chain connects TRBV27 to TRBJ2-3, with 8 bases that match TRBD2. With V trimmed by 6 bases and J by 3 bases, 8 bases remained unmatched. Germline loops: CDR1 MNHEY, CDR2 SMNVEV (reference sequence). The CDR3 spans 15 residues. CDR3 loop: CASSFLTGGTDTQYF. In DNA, the CDR3 is TGTGCCAGCAGCTTCCTAACGGGGGGGACAGATACGCAGTATTTT.

J is TRBJ2-7 and V is TRBV19; maybe TRBD1 (6 bases). Germline V lookup: CDR1 LNHDA, CDR2 SQIVND (reference sequence). V was clipped by 6 bases and J by 5 bases, with 11 bases between them. CDR3 length equals 12 residues. CDR3 nucleotide sequence: TGTGCCAGTAGGGACACAGGGCACGAGCAGTACTTC. Its protein is CASRDTGHEQYF.